This T cell receptor (beta chain) was captured by sequencing in a study of shared clonotypes between healthy human individuals (dated by TCRdb to the early 2020s). Study-wide context: The cohort included three men and a couple of women between 18 and 49 years of age. For each donor, CD4 naive and CD4 memory were each given three plates, CD8 naive was given two plates, and CD8 memory was given one plate. Different laboratories and diverse techniques were used to prepare libraries and sequence TCR repertoires, to increase sequencing depth and limit assay-specific biases. Leukapheresis yielded between about 0.85 and 9 billion PBMCs per donor. The study deeply sequenced blood TCR repertoires of about 5 healthy adults to estimate repertoire size and the extent of clonotype sharing between individuals.

For the CD8 naive samples, CD45RO-negative cells were positively selected for CCR7, yielding a CD45RA+CCR7+ population from which TemRA cells were excluded. Donors were healthy HIV-negative adults with no recently reported acute infections or vaccinations. Every donor was a Caucasian adult residing in Nashville, Tennessee, USA. Blood was collected by leukapheresis, and PBMCs were isolated by Ficoll-Histopaque density gradient centrifugation and then cryopreserved in liquid nitrogen vapor phase. Analytical flow cytometry was used to check the purity and quantity of every magnetically sorted T cell population. Genomic DNA was isolated from each sorted fraction and quantified by UV absorbance on a Nanodrop 2000c. The CDR3 covers 14 residues, taking in both the cysteine and the phenylalanine. Only the CDR3 portion is preserved as DNA: 42 bases, with reading frame beginning at the first base. The germline ends are 9 bases apart after V is trimmed by 3 bases and J by 0 bases. For CDR1 and CDR2, the germline V gene lists MDHEN and SYDVKM.

Using the deep immunoSEQ assay, TCR CDR3 regions were amplified from genomic DNA by multiplex PCR. Genomic DNA extracted from each cell subset was distributed evenly over all wells of several immunoSEQ 96-well plates, and each plate served as one replicate. For sorted subsets, each replicate PCR was loaded with approximately 200 ng genomic DNA, equivalent to roughly 30,000 T cell genomes. Purified libraries were measured with a Qubit 3.0 fluorometer, size-checked on a Bioanalyzer 2100, and measured again with the KAPA Library Quantification kit. Each immunoSEQ 96-well plate was sequenced on its own single-read 150-cycle Illumina NextSeq 550 flow cell. In the authors' own workflow: Because only junctional sequences without quality scores were contained in the immunoSEQ output, filtering matching that applied to full-length reads could not be performed. Sequences were annotated with PyIR, a Python wrapper for IgBLAST v1.9, using IMGT germline references to assign V/J genes and CDR3. Reads were filtered out if the reads had weak V/J assignments (E-value above 1e-6), no CDR3, stop codons, out-of-frame junctions, or ambiguous translated residues. V3J clonotypes were defined as sequences sharing the same inferred V gene, J gene, and CDR3 amino acid sequence. Percentage overlap between repertoires was calculated by dividing the number of shared unique clonotypes by the size of the smaller repertoire. Repertoire richness was assessed with RTK rarefaction, the Chao1 estimator, and Recon v2.1 estimates of unobserved clonotypes. Generation probabilities were computed with OLGA for all TCRbeta clonotypes obtained by the gDNA method from several donors. TCRdb obtained this table from immuneACCESS and retained in-frame rearrangements with V and J assigned. These tables miss some clones; where compared with another copy, unresolved V genes account for less than half of the shortfall, and the remainder is unexplained. V and J calls and clone size are copied from that table; D and trimming were computed from the DNA. The sample data list about 2,200,000 clones, and about 93% of these were observed just once. 1.5% to 2% of the sample goes to the ten largest clones.

The paper as a whole reports these results and caveats: Even with the large sequencing depth, rarefaction of the sorted-subset datasets indicated that sequencing was incomplete. Because the study included a small number of donors, the genetic and exposure-history diversity represented was limited. Pairwise subsampling indicated that sequencing depth was expected to affect the degree of clonotype sharing among donors. Naive subsets generally had larger estimated clonotype richness than memory subsets did. Sampling was restricted to blood, and TCR repertoires in tissue are likely to differ from TCR repertoires in blood. Across four donors, approximately 5% of naive CD4, roughly 3.3% of naive CD8, approximately 2.5% of memory CD4, and 0.4% of memory CD8 clonotypes were shared. Compared with non-shared clonotypes, the clonotypes found in all four sorted-subset donors had higher generation probabilities.

This clone appeared once. Its recognized antigen is unknown. Base quality data are lacking; no much larger clone is found one base away. Other DNA sequences from this sample encode an identical CDR3 as well. The V gene is TRBV28 and the J gene is TRBJ2-7; the D gene is unclear. This clonotype originated in a man in his late teens or twenties in good health. Some clones in this sample may be carry-over from other donors' samples. The material sequenced was naive CD8+ T cells from PBMCs. Taken with the paper, the label for cell subset or site translates to: CD45RA+CCR7+. The CDR3 region: CASSLLDGSYEQYF. The nucleotides are TGTGCCAGCAGTTTGTTGGACGGCTCCTACGAGCAGTACTTC.